This T cell receptor beta chain was recorded in a study of Tregs in tolerant kidney transplant recipients. Across the whole study: CD4+CD25+CD127- cells came from approximately three-day belatacept mixed lymphocyte reactions, some with roughly five-day graft donor restimulation.

The assay was immunoSEQ multiplex PCR, and TCRdb's table has in-frame clones only and misses some. The sample gives around 30,000 clones, 82% of which show up once; around 2% is in the top ten. A remark on this clone: Its antigen is unknown.

V lost 0 bases, J lost 2 bases, and 6 bases lay in between. Germline V gene lookup returns CDR1 SGHRS and CDR2 YFSETQ. CDR3 length: 13 residues. Material: Tregs from blood cultured with allogeneic cells. The TCR comes from a human donor in good health. V gene TRBV5-1 combines with J gene TRBJ2-7; TRBD2 might be the D (5 bases). The CDR3 is CASSLVGTYEQYF. As DNA, the CDR3 is TGCGCCAGCAGCTTGGTCGGGACCTACGAGCAGTACTTC.